This T cell receptor (beta chain) was recovered during a study of blood T cell repertoires in COVID-19. TCRdb keeps only in-frame clones here, not all; method: immunoSEQ multiplex PCR. The sample includes fewer than 200,000 clones, about 87% seen only once; the top ten take 3% to 4%. The CDR3 contains 16 residues. V was cut by 5 bases and J by 2 bases, with 22 bases left in between. CDR1 and CDR2 (germline): SQVTM, ANQGSEA. Sequencing was done on a sample of peripheral blood. The chain combines TRBV29-1 with TRBJ2-7, with a weak D call TRBD2 (5 bases). The source of this sequence is a woman aged 60 to 75 who had recovered from COVID-19. The CDR3 region is CSVPKGGGFDPYEQYF. The CDR3 bases are TGCAGCGTTCCCAAAGGTGGAGGTTTCGACCCCTACGAGCAGTACTTC.